The 18 T cell receptor beta chains presented below share a single source sample, sequenced in a study of T cell changes during pregnancy in multiple sclerosis (dated by TCRdb to the late 2010s). The library was produced with the immunoSEQ multiplex PCR assay. Entries here come from immuneACCESS through TCRdb and include only in-frame sequences with V and J called. Some clones fail to appear in such tables; in the studies checked, an unresolved V gene covers under half of the shortfall, and the cause of the remainder is unknown. A total of about 76,000 clones appear in this sample, around 93% of them only once. The leading ten clones occupy about 2.5% of the sample. The sample was peripheral blood, taken in the second trimester of pregnancy. The receptors here all came from a female donor with multiple sclerosis, enrolled in a pregnancy study.

This sequence joins TRBV25-1 and TRBJ2-3, with D perhaps TRBD2 (6 bases). The V end was cut by 3 bases, the J end by 6 bases, with 13 bases between. The CDR3 has 14 amino acids. Germline assignment: CDR1 MGHDK and CDR2 SYGVNS. The CDR3 coding sequence is TGTGCCAGCAGTGACCTGACTAGGAGGGATACGCAGTATTTT. It is translated as CASSDLTRRDTQYF.

This clone was observed once. The chain carries TRBV9 and TRBJ1-3; TRBD1 might be the D (6 bases). The germline CDR1 and CDR2 sequences are SGDLS and YYNGEE. There are 15 residues in the CDR3. V was shortened by 3 bases and J by 4 bases, with 14 bases between the two germline ends. The CDR3 protein is CASSALGGLGNTIYF. CDR3 in DNA: TGTGCCAGCAGCGCATTGGGGGGGCTAGGAAACACCATATATTTT.

The V and J genes are TRBV5-6 and TRBJ1-3; D remains unclear. With 4 bases removed from V and 0 bases from J, the gap between germline ends came to 5 bases. The CDR3 has 13 amino acids. CDR1 SGHDT and CDR2 YYEEEE come from the germline V gene. CDR3 sequence reads: CASSPNSGNTIYF. In DNA form, the CDR3 reads TGTGCCAGCAGCCCTAACTCTGGAAACACCATATATTTT.

The chain carries TRBV5-1 and TRBJ1-1, with D possibly being TRBD1 (5 bases). The CDR3 runs 14 residues. Per germline, CDR1 SGHRS and CDR2 YFSETQ. V was shortened by 5 bases and J by 0 bases, with 11 bases between the two germline ends. DNA of the CDR3: TGCGCCAGCAGTTCCCAGGGTCTGAACACTGAAGCTTTCTTT. Translation gives CASSSQGLNTEAFF.

The chain combines TRBV9 with TRBJ2-5, with 13 bases identical to TRBD2. The CDR3 is 17 residues long. Germline V gene sequence: CDR1 SGDLS, CDR2 YYNGEE. J was trimmed by 5 bases and V by 4 bases; bases with no gene match: 11. This chain's CDR3 is CASSLTSGGAFSETQYF. For the CDR3, the DNA is TGTGCCAGCAGCCTCACTAGCGGGGGGGCTTTTTCTGAGACCCAGTACTTC.

The chain is built from TRBV28 and TRBJ1-2; D possibly corresponds to TRBD1 (6 bases). CDR3 length equals 15 residues. The V end was cut by 2 bases, the J end by 2 bases, with 12 bases between. The germline gives CDR1 MDHEN, CDR2 SYDVKM. The CDR3 is CASSLGGARNYGYTF. Written as DNA, the CDR3 is TGTGCCAGCAGTTTAGGGGGGGCGCGGAACTATGGCTACACCTTC.

The J gene is TRBJ1-5, the V gene TRBV15, with D possibly TRBD1 on 6 matching bases. CDR1 and CDR2 from the germline V gene are LNHNV and YYDKDF (reference sequence). The germline V and J ends were trimmed by 2 bases and 4 bases, with 12 bases remaining between them. The CDR3 is 15 amino acids. The CDR3 region is CATSRHDRPNQPQHF. The CDR3 nucleotides are TGTGCCACCAGCAGACATGACAGGCCTAATCAGCCCCAGCATTTT.

This chain links TRBV15 with TRBJ1-5; TRBD1 agrees at 9 bases. CDR1 is LNHNV, CDR2 YYDKDF, per germline (reference sequence). The V segment lost 0 bases and the J segment 4 bases; nucleotides outside the gene matches: 10. There are 18 residues in the CDR3. CDR3 region: CATSRDRTGGFSNQPQHF. The DNA for the CDR3 is TGTGCCACCAGCAGAGATCGAACAGGGGGCTTCTCGAATCAGCCCCAGCATTTT. The full variable domain, rest sourced from reference TRBV15 and TRBJ1-5, is DAMVIQNPRYQVTQFGKPVTLSCSQTLNHNVMYWYQQKSSQAPKLLFHYYDKDFNNEADTPDNFQSRRPNTSFCFLDIRSPGLGDTAMYLCATSRDRTGGFSNQPQHFGDGTRLSIL.

The rearrangement joins TRBV9 to TRBJ2-1, with TRBD2 matching 10 bases. The J segment lost 2 bases and the V segment lost 0 bases, leaving 2 bases of the junction unmatched. The CDR3 covers 16 residues. Germline CDR1 and CDR2: SGDLS and YYNGEE. The CDR3 is CASSVVGLAAYNEQFF. The CDR3 bases are TGTGCCAGCAGCGTAGTAGGACTAGCGGCCTACAATGAGCAGTTCTTC.

The chain recombines TRBV7-9 with TRBJ1-2, with D unresolved. Per the germline V gene, CDR1 is SEHNR and CDR2 is FQNEAQ (reference sequence). Trimming left V 5 bases short and J 5 bases short, with 27 bases between. CDR3 length equals 18 residues. The CDR3 is CASSHARSGSRVLYGYTF. The CDR3 nucleotides read TGTGCCAGCAGCCACGCGAGGTCCGGGTCGAGAGTACTATATGGCTACACCTTC.

This chain uses TRBV9 with TRBJ2-1; D possibly corresponds to TRBD2 (7 bases). This CDR3 is 15 amino acids long. Germline lookup yields CDR1 SGDLS and CDR2 YYNGEE. Between the trimmed V and J ends, which lost 0 bases and 8 bases, there was a span of 15 bases. CDR3 sequence reads: CASSVGGGVLDEQFF. CDR3 DNA sequence: TGTGCCAGCAGCGTAGGAGGGGGGGTCCTCGATGAGCAGTTCTTC.

This clone was recorded a few times. V is TRBV27 and J is TRBJ1-2, with D perhaps matching TRBD1 (6 bases). CDR3 length equals 15 residues. V was trimmed by 6 bases and J by 4 bases, leaving 18 bases between them. Germline assignment: CDR1 MNHEY and CDR2 SMNVEV (reference sequence). The CDR3 spells CASRRSVQGIYGYTF. The CDR3, as DNA: TGTGCCAGCAGGAGATCGGTACAGGGAATCTATGGCTACACCTTC.

The chain is built from TRBV27 and TRBJ2-7, with 11 bases aligning to TRBD1. The length of the CDR3 is 15 residues. Losses at the gene ends were 3 bases for V and 6 bases for J; bases not matched to a gene: 7. Germline V gene lookup returns CDR1 MNHEY and CDR2 SMNVEV (reference sequence). This chain's CDR3 is CASSFQGTGGSEQYF. The CDR3 region has the DNA TGTGCCAGCAGTTTCCAAGGGACAGGGGGAAGCGAGCAGTACTTC.

The CDR3 bases are TGTGCCAGCAGGGGACAGGGTAGCTACGAGCAGTACTTC. This gives the protein CASRGQGSYEQYF. This chain connects TRBV28 to TRBJ2-7; 9 nucleotides line up with TRBD1. V was clipped by 6 bases and J by 3 bases; unmatched bases: 3. The CDR3 is 13 residues long. From germline, CDR1 is MDHEN and CDR2 SYDVKM.

The V gene is TRBV6-1, the J gene TRBJ2-7; D perhaps matches TRBD1 (5 bases). Germline V gene sequence: CDR1 MNHNS, CDR2 SASEGT. The CDR3 is 14 amino acids. Trimming stripped 1 base from V and 2 bases from J, with 9 bases between. The DNA for the CDR3 is TGTGCCAGCAGTGAAGGTCTGGGGCCCTACGAGCAGTACTTC. It encodes CASSEGLGPYEQYF.

A word on this clone: The junction and the germline gene differ at one end; a read error may be behind it. The chain recombines TRBV4-1 with TRBJ1-2; 8 nucleotides align to TRBD1. The CDR3 has 14 amino acids. Germline CDR1 reads MGHRA; CDR2 reads YSYEKL. DNA for the CDR3: TGCGCCAGCAGCCAAGGGTGGACAGGGAGTTCCAAAGCCTTC. Amino acids: CASSQGWTGSSKAF.

The chain employs TRBV10-3 and TRBJ2-1, with a weak D call TRBD1 (5 bases). The CDR3 runs 13 residues. The germline gives CDR1 ENHRY, CDR2 SYGVKD. V lost 6 bases to trimming and J lost 3 bases, with 9 bases between them. The CDR3 region has the DNA TGTGCCATCAGGACAGATAACTACAATGAGCAGTTCTTC. Translating it yields CAIRTDNYNEQFF.

This rearrangement joins TRBV6-1 to TRBJ1-4; TRBD1 might be the D (6 bases). V was pared by 2 bases and J by 7 bases, with 17 bases between. The germline gives CDR1 MNHNS, CDR2 SASEGT. The CDR3 has 16 residues. CDR3 DNA sequence: TGTGCCAGCAGTGAAACGCTGAGGAGGGGGGGTGAAAAACTGTTTTTT. It translates to CASSETLRRGGEKLFF.